Sequencing of this TCR beta chain was carried out in a study of T cells in narcolepsy. Study context: Donors had narcolepsy type 1 or type 2, or were healthy controls. General study points: Blood of same and different patients, but not healthy controls, reportedly held recurring autoreactive clonotypes. Comparing one patient's CSF and blood CD4+ clonotypes highlighted HCRT- and TRIB2-specific autoreactive clonotypes.

The repertoire was sequenced with immunoSEQ multiplex PCR; TCRdb's copy has only in-frame clones and lacks some. In the table there are about 30,000 clones, more than 75% of which are singletons. Germline loops: CDR1 SGHDT, CDR2 YYEEEE. V lost 3 bases, J lost 6 bases, and 10 bases stayed unmatched. The CDR3 spans 15 residues. Remarks on this clone: The target antigen is unknown.

The rearrangement links TRBV5-6 to TRBJ1-2, with 8 nucleotides matching TRBD1. The sequencing input was CD45RA- memory CD4+ T cells from PBMCs. The receptor was isolated from a human donor with narcolepsy. DNA for the CDR3: TGTGCCAGCAGCTCAGGACAGGGTGTCGCCCATGGCTACACCTTC. This gives the protein CASSSGQGVAHGYTF. Full variable domain (outside the CDR3, taken from reference TRBV5-6 and TRBJ1-2): DAGVTQSPTHLIKTRGQQVTLRCSPKSGHDTVSWYQQALGQGPQFIFQYYEEEERQRGNFPDRFSGHQFPNYSSELNVNALLLGDSALYLCASSSGQGVAHGYTFGSGTRLTVV.